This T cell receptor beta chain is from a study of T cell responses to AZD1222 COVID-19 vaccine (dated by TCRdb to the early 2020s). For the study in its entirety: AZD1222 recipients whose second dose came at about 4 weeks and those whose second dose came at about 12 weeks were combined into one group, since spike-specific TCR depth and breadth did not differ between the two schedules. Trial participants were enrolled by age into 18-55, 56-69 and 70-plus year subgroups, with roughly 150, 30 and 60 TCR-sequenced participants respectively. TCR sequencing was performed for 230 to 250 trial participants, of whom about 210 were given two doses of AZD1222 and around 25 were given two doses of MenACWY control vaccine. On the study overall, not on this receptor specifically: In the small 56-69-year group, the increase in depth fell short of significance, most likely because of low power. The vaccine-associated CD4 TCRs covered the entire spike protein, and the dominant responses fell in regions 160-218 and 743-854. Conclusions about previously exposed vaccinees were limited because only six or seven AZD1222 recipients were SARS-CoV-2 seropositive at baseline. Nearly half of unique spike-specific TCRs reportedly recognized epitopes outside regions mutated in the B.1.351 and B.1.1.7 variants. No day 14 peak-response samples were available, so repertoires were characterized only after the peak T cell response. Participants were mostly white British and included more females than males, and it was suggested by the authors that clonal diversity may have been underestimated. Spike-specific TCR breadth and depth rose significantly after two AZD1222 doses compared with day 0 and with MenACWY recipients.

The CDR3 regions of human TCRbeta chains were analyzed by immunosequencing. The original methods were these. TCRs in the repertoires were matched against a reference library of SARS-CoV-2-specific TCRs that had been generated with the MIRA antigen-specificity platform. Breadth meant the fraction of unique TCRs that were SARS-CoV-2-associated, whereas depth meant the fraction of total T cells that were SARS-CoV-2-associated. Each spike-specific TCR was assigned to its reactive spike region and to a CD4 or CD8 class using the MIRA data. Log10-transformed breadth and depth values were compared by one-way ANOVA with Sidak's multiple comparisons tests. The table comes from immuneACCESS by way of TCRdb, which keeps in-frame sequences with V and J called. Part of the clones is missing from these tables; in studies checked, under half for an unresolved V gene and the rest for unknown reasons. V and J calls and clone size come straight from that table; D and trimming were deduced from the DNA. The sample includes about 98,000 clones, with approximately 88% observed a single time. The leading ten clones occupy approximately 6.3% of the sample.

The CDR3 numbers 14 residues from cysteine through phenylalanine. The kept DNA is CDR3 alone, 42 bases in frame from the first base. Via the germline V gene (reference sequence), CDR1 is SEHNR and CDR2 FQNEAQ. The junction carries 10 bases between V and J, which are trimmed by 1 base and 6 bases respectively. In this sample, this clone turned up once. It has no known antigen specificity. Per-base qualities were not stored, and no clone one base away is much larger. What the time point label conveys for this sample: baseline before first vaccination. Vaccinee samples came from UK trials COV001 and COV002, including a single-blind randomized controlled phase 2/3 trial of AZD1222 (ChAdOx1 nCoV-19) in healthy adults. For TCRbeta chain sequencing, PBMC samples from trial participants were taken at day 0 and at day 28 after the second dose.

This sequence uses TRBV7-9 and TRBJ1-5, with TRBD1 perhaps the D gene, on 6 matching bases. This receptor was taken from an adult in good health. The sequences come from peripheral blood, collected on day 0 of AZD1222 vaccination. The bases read TGTGCCAGCAGCTTAGACAGGGAAGGTCAGCCCCAGCATTTT. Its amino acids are CASSLDREGQPQHF.